The sequence of this T cell receptor beta chain was determined in a study of lymphopenia after photon versus proton radiotherapy. On this clone itself: What it recognizes is unknown. Other DNA sequences of this sample code for an identical CDR3.

Measured with immunoSEQ multiplex PCR; TCRdb has only the in-frame clones, and not every one. The sample includes just over 25,000 clones, more than 80% of them seen just once. The germline CDR1 and CDR2 sequences are SGHRS and YFSETQ. The CDR3 has 14 residues. V lost 3 bases to trimming and J lost 2 bases, with 11 bases between them. Study findings and constraints: Post-nadir diversity loss with photons came from oligoclonal expansion, particularly CD8+ Temra cells. Authors raise, but do not show, better survival with proton therapy.

Sequences were derived from peripheral blood, sampled from a patient treated with photon-based radiotherapy. The V call is TRBV5-1, the J call TRBJ1-2, with D maybe TRBD1 (5 bases). This clonotype was obtained from a man between 25 and 39 years old with gastric cancer. CDR3 protein: CASSSGTGNYGYTF. The CDR3 DNA reads as TGCGCCAGCAGCTCCGGGACGGGGAACTATGGCTACACCTTC.